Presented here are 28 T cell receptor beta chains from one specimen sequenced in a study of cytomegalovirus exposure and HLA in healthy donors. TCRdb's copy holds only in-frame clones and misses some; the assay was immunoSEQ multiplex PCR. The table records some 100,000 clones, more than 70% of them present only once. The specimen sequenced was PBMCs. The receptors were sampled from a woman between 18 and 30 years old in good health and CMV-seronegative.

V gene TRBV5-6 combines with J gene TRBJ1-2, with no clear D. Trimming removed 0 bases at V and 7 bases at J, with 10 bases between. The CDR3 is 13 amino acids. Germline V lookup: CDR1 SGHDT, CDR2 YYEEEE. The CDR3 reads CASSLDGFRGYTF. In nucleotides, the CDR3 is TGTGCCAGCAGCTTGGACGGTTTCCGTGGCTACACCTTC.

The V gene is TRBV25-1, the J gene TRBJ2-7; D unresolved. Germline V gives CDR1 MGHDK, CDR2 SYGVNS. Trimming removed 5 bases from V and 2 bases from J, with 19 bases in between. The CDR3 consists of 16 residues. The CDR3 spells CASSTQKSAPTYEQYF. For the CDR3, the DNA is TGTGCCAGCAGTACGCAAAAGAGTGCCCCAACCTACGAGCAGTACTTC.

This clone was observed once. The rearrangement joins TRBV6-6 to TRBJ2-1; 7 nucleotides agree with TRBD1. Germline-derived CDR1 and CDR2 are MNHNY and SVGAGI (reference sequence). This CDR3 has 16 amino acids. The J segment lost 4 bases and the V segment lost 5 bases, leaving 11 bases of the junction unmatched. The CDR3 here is CASSGYSGTVYNEQFF. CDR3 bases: TGTGCCAGCAGTGGATATTCCGGGACAGTTTACAATGAGCAGTTCTTC.

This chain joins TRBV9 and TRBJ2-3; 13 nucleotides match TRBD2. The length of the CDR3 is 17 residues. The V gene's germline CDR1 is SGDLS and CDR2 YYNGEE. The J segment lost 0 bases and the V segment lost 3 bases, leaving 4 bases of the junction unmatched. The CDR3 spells CASSAGTSGTSTDTQYF. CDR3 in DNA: TGTGCCAGCAGCGCCGGGACTAGCGGGACCAGCACAGATACGCAGTATTTT.

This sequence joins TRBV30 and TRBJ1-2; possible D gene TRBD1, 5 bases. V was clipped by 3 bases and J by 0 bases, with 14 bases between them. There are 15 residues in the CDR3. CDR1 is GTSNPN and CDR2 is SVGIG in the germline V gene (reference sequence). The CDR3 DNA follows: TGTGCCTGGAGCATCATAGGCAGGGCTAACTATGGCTACACCTTC. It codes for CAWSIIGRANYGYTF. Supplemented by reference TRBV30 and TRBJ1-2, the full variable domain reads SQTIHQWPATLVQPVGSPLSLECTVEGTSNPNLYWYRQAAGRGLQLLFYSVGIGQISSEVPQNLSASRPQDRQFILSSKKLLLSDSGFYLCAWSIIGRANYGYTFGSGTRLTVV.

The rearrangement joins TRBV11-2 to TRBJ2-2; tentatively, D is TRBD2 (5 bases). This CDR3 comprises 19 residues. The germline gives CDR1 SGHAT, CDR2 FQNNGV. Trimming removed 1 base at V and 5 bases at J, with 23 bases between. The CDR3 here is CASSLGGLLVAGRTGELFF. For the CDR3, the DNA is TGTGCCAGCAGCTTAGGGGGTTTACTAGTCGCGGGCCGGACCGGGGAGCTGTTTTTT.

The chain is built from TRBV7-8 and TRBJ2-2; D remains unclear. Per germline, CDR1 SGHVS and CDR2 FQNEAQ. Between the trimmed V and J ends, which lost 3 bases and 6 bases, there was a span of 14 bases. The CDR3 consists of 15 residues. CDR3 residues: CASSFQTPGSGELFF. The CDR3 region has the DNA TGTGCCAGCAGCTTCCAGACTCCCGGTTCCGGGGAGCTGTTTTTT.

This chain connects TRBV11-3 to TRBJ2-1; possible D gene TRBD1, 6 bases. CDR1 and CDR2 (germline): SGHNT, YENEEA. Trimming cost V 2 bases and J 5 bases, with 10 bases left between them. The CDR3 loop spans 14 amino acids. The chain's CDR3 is CASSLLGQDNEQFF. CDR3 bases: TGTGCCAGCAGCTTACTGGGACAAGACAATGAGCAGTTCTTC.

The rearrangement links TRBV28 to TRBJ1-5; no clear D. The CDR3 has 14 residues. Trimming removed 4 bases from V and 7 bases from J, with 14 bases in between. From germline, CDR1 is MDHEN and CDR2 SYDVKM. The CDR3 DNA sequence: TGTGCCAGCAGTTATTCTGAGGTCACACAGCCCCAGCATTTT. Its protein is CASSYSEVTQPQHF.

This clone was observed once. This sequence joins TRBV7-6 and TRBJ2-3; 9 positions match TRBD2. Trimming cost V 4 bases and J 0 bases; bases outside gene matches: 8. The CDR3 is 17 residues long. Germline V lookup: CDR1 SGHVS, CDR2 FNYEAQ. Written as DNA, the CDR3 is TGTGCCAGCAGCTCCACGACTAGCGGAGCTAGCACAGATACGCAGTATTTT. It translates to CASSSTTSGASTDTQYF.

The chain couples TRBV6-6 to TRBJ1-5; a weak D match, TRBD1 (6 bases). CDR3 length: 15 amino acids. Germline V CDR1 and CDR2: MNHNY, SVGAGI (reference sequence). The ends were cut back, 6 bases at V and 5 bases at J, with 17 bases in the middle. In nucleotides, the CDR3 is TGTGCCAGCAGGGATTCAGGGGCTGGGGATCAGCCCCAGCATTTT. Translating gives CASRDSGAGDQPQHF.

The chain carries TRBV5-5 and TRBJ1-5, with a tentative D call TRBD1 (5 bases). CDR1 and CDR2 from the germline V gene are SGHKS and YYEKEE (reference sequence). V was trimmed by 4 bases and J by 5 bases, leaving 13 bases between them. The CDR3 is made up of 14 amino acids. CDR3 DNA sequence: TGTGCCAGCAGCCCCCTGGGGGGTGATCAGCCCCAGCATTTT. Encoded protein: CASSPLGGDQPQHF.

CDR3 nucleotide sequence: TGTGCCAGCAGCCACTACCTCAGCGGGAGAGGAACCTACGAGCAGTACTTC. Residues: CASSHYLSGRGTYEQYF. This chain connects TRBV4-2 to TRBJ2-7; 8 nucleotides line up with TRBD2. The junction had 12 bases not matched to a gene; V was cut back by 3 bases and J by 2 bases. There are 17 residues in the CDR3. Germline values: CDR1 LGHNA, CDR2 YNFKEQ.

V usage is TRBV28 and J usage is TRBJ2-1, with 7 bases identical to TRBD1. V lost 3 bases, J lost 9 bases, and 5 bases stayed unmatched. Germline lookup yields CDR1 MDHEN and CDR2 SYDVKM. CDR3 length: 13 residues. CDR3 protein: CASSFGHRGEQFF. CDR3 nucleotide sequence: TGTGCCAGCAGTTTTGGCCACAGGGGTGAGCAGTTCTTC.

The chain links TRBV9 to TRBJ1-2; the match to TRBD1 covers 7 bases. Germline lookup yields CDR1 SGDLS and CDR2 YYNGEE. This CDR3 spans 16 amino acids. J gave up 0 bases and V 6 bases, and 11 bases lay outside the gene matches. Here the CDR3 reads CASTGTVSSPNYGYTF. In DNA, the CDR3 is TGTGCCAGCACTGGGACAGTCTCATCTCCTAACTATGGCTACACCTTC.

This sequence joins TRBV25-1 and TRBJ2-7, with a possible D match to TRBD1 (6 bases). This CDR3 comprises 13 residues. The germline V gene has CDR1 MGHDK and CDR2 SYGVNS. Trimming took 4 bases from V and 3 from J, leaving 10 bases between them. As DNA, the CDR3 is TGTGCCAGCAGTGCTACAGGGATCTACGAGCAGTACTTC. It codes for CASSATGIYEQYF.

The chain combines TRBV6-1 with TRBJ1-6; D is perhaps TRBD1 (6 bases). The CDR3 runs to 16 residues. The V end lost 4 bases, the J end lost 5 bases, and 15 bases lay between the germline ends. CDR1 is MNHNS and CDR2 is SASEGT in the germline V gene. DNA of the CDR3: TGTGCCAGCAGTGTTTTCAGGGGCAATGATAATTCACCCCTCCACTTT. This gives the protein CASSVFRGNDNSPLHF.

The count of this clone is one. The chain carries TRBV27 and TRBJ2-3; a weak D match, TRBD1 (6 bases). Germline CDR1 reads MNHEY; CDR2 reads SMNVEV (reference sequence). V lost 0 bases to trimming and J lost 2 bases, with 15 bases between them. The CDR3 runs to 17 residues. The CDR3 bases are TGTGCCAGCAGTTTATCGCCGGCAGGGGATACCACAGATACGCAGTATTTT. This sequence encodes CASSLSPAGDTTDTQYF.

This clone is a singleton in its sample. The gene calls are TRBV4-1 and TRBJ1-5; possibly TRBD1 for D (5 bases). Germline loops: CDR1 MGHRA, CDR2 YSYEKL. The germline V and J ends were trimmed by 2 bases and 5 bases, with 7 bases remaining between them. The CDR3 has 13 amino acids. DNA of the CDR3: TGCGCCAGCAGCCAACTAGGGGATCAGCCCCAGCATTTT. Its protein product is CASSQLGDQPQHF.

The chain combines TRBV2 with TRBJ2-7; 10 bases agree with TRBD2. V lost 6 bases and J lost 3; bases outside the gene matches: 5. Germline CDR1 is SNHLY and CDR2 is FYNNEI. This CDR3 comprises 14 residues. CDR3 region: CASRGTSVLYEQYF. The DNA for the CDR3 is TGTGCCAGCAGGGGGACTAGCGTTCTCTACGAGCAGTACTTC.

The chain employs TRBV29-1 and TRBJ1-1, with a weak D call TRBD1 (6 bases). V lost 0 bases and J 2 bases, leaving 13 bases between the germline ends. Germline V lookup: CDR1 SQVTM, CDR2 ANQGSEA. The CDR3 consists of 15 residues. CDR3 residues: CSVEDGQGPNTEAFF. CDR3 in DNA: TGCAGCGTTGAAGATGGCCAGGGGCCAAACACTGAAGCTTTCTTT.

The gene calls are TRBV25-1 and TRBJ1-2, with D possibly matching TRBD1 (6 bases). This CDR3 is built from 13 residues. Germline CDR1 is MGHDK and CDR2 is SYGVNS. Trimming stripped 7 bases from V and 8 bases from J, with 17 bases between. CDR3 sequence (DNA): TGTGCCAGCACCTCTCTGCCAGGGGCCGGCTACACCTTC. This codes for CASTSLPGAGYTF.

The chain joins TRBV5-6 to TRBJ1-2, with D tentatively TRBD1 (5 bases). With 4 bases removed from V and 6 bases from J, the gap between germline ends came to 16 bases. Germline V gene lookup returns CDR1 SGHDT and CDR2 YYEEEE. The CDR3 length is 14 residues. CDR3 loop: CASSRRGRDDGYTF. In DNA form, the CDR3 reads TGTGCCAGCAGCCGGCGGGGCAGGGACGATGGCTACACCTTC.

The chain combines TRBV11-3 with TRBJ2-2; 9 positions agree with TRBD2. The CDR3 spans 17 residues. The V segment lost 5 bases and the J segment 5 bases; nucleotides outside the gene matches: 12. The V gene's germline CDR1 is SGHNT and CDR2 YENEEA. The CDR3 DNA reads TGTGCCAGCAGCCCTCTAGCGGGGATTTCGGGTACCGGGGAGCTGTTTTTT. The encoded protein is CASSPLAGISGTGELFF.

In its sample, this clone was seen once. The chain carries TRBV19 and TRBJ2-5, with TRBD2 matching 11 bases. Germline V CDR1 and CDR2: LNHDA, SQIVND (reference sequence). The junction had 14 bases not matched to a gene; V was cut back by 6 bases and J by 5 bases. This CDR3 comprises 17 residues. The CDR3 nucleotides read TGTGCCAGTAGCAGGGGGACTAGCGGCTACGTTGGGGAGACCCAGTACTTC. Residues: CASSRGTSGYVGETQYF.

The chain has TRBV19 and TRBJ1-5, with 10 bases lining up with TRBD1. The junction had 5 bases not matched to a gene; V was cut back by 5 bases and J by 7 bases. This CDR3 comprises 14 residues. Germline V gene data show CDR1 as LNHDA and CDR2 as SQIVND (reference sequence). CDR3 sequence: CASSDRGLEQPQHF. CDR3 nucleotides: TGTGCCAGTAGTGACAGGGGGCTTGAACAGCCCCAGCATTTT.

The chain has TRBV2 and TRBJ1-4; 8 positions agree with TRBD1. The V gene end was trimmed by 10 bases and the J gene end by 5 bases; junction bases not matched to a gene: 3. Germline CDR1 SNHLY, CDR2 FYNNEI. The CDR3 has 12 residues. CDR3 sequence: CAIRQGNEKLFF. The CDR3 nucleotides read TGTGCCATAAGACAGGGGAATGAAAAACTGTTTTTT.

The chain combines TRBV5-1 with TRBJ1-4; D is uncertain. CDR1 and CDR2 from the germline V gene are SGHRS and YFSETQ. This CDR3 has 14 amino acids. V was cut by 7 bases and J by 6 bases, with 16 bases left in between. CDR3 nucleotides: TGCGCCAGCTCTAGCCCCCCGCCTGATGAAAAACTGTTTTTT. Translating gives CASSSPPPDEKLFF.